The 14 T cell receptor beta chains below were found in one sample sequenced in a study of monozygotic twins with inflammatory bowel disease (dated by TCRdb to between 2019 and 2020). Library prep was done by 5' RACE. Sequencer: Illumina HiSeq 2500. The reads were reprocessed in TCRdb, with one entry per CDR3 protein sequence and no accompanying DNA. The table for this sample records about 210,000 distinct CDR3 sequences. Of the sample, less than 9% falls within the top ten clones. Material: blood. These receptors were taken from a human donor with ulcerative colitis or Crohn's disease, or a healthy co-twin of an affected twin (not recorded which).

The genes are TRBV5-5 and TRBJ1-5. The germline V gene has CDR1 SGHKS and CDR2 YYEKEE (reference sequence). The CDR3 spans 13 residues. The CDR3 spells CASSFDPNQPQHF.

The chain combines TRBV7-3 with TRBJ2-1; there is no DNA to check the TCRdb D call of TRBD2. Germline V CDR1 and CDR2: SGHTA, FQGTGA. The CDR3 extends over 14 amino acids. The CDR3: CASSSRRWEDEQFF.

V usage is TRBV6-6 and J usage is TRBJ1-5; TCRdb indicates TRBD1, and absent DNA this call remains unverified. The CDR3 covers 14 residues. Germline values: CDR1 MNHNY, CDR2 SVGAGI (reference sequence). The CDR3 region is CASSQARGEQPQHF.

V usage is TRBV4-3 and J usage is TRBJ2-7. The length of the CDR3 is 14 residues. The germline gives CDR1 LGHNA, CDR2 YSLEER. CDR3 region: CASSQGLGSYEQYF.

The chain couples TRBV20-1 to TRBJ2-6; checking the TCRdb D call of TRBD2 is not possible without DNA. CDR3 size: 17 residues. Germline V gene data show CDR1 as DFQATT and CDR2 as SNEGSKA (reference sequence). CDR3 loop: CSARGGALRSGANVLTF.

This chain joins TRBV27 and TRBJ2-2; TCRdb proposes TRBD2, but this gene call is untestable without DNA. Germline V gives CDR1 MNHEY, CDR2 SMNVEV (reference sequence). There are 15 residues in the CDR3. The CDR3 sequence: CASSLWREVTGELFF.

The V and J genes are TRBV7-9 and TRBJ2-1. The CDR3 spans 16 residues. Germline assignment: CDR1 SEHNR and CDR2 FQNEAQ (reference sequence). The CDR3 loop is CASSPSRMRTYNEQFF.

CDR3: CASSYSAHYEQYF. This sequence joins TRBV6-6 and TRBJ2-7. The CDR3 has 13 residues. Germline V gene sequence: CDR1 MNHNY, CDR2 SVGAGI (reference sequence).

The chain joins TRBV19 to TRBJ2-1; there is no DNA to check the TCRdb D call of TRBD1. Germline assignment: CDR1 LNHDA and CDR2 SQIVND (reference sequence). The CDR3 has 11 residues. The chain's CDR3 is CATDRASEQFF.

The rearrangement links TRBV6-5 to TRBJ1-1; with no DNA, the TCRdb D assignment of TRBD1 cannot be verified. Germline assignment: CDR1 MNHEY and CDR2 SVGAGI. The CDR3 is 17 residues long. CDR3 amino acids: CASSFSAPGGLNTEAFF.

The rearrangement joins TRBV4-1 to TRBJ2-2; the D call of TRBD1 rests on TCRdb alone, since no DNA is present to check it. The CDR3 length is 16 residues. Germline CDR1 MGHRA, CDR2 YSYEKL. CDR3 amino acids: CASSPTQAGDTGELFF.

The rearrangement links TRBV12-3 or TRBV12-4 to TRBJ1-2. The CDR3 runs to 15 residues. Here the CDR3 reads CASSLALATATGYTF.

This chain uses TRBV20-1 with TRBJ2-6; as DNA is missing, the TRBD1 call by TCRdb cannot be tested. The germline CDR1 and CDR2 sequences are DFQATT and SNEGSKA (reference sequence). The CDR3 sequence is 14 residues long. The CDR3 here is CSARTGAGANVLTF.

The CDR3 spells CAARRGEKLFF. V is TRBV28 and J is TRBJ1-4; TCRdb calls TRBD1, which cannot be checked without DNA. The CDR3 sequence is 11 residues long. Germline-derived CDR1 and CDR2 are MDHEN and SYDVKM. The entire variable domain, with the rest obtained from reference TRBV28 and TRBJ1-4, is as follows: DVKVTQSSRYLVKRTGEKVFLECVQDMDHENMFWYRQDPGLGLRLIYFSYDVKMKEKGDIPEGYSVSREKKERFSLILESASTNQTSMYLCAARRGEKLFFGSGTQLSVL.